The T cell receptor (beta chain) described here comes from a study of Ad26.COV2.S vaccination and SARS-CoV-2 variants. Data came from immunoSEQ multiplex PCR; TCRdb stores just in-frame clones and leaves some out. The data hold 300,000 to 400,000 clones, with around 89% observed a single time. Treatment described: 15 to 20 received Ad26.COV2.S at low or high dose, single or two shots; several received placebo; per-sample allocation not given. Collection of the samples took place on day 63 after the first injection of vaccine or placebo. The source material was peripheral blood, sampled in a trial of Ad26.COV2.S vaccine versus placebo. The sequence was obtained from a person aged 18-65 years who received the Ad26.COV2.S COVID-19 vaccine or a placebo.

The CDR3 region is CASSQTGSPLHF. CDR3 coding DNA: TGCGCCAGCAGCCAGACGGGTTCACCCCTCCACTTT. The V gene is TRBV4-1, the J gene TRBJ1-6; no reliable D call. The CDR3 runs 12 residues. Trimming took 3 bases from V and 9 from J, leaving 6 bases between them. Germline V gives CDR1 MGHRA, CDR2 YSYEKL.